A single sample is the source of the 7 T cell receptor beta chains below, sequenced in a study of cytomegalovirus exposure and HLA in healthy donors. The study ran its PCR with 60 Vbeta and 13 Jbeta primers. Only in-frame clones appear in the TCRdb table, and some are missing; sequencing was by immunoSEQ multiplex PCR. Found here are about 160,000 clones; the top ten clones hold around 1.4%. The sequencing input was PBMCs. These receptors were taken from a woman aged 60-70 years in good health and CMV-seronegative.

The V gene is TRBV11-2, the J gene TRBJ2-7, with a possible D match to TRBD2 (6 bases). Trimming took off 5 bases at V and 1 base at J, with 18 bases between the two ends. Germline V gene lookup returns CDR1 SGHAT and CDR2 FQNNGV. This CDR3 has 16 amino acids. The chain's CDR3 is CASSPAGRLLSYEQYF. In DNA form, the CDR3 reads TGTGCCAGCAGCCCGGCGGGGAGGCTTTTGTCCTACGAGCAGTACTTC.

J is TRBJ1-6 and V is TRBV10-3, with D uncertain. Germline V gene lookup returns CDR1 ENHRY and CDR2 SYGVKD. V dropped 1 base and J dropped 8 bases, with 12 bases sitting between them. This CDR3 has 15 residues. CDR3 DNA: TGTGCCATCAGTGAGTTGGGTCTAAGCGATTCACCCCTCCACTTT. Translated, it gives CAISELGLSDSPLHF.

This chain uses TRBV6-5 with TRBJ1-1, with D possibly TRBD1 on 5 matching bases. CDR3 size: 14 residues. Trimming pared 7 bases from V and 4 bases from J, leaving 16 bases between. CDR1 is MNHEY and CDR2 is SVGAGI in the germline V gene. DNA of the CDR3: TGTGCCAGCACTATGGGGGGGGGTGGCACTGAAGCTTTCTTT. Its translation: CASTMGGGGTEAFF.

This sequence joins TRBV5-4 and TRBJ1-2; 8 bases line up with TRBD1. CDR1 and CDR2 (germline): SGHNT, YYREEE (reference sequence). V lost 5 bases, J lost 2 bases, and 5 bases stayed unmatched. CDR3 size: 14 residues. CDR3 DNA sequence: TGTGCCAGCAGGTCAGGGGGCGCGAACTATGGCTACACCTTC. Encoded protein: CASRSGGANYGYTF.

This rearrangement joins TRBV6-5 to TRBJ1-5, with 8 bases aligning to TRBD1. V lost 6 bases and J lost 8; bases outside the gene matches: 12. Germline V gene lookup returns CDR1 MNHEY and CDR2 SVGAGI. This CDR3 is 15 amino acids long. CDR3 coding DNA: TGTGCCAGCAGAACCCAGGGGGCGAGTAGGGAGCCCCAGCATTTT. This gives the protein CASRTQGASREPQHF.

The genes are TRBV10-1 and TRBJ2-7; no clear D. This CDR3 is built from 13 residues. In germline, CDR1 is WNHNN, CDR2 SYGVQD (reference sequence). V shed 3 bases and J shed 7 bases, with 13 bases lying between them. This CDR3 is CASSDGGREEQYF. CDR3 nucleotides: TGCGCCAGCAGTGACGGTGGGCGTGAAGAGCAGTACTTC.

About this clone itself: The same CDR3 also results from other DNA sequences found in this sample. The DNA of the CDR3 is TGTGCCAGCTCTCCGACAGGGAATCAGCCCCAGCATTTT. Encoded protein: CASSPTGNQPQHF. The chain joins TRBV18 to TRBJ1-5; TRBD1 agrees at 7 bases. Germline assignment: CDR1 KGHSH and CDR2 LQKENI. Trimming removed 6 bases from V and 4 bases from J; junction bases left unmatched: 3. The CDR3 is made up of 13 amino acids.